A single sample gave rise to the 5 T cell receptor beta chains below, sequenced in a study of blood T cell repertoires in COVID-19. Libraries were prepared by immunoSEQ multiplex PCR; TCRdb keeps only in-frame clonotypes and omits some of them. The table has roughly 190,000 clones, roughly 80% seen once; the top ten hold about an eighth. The sample consisted of peripheral blood. Every receptor here comes from a woman between 50 and 59 years old with acute or convalescent COVID-19.

V usage is TRBV7-2 and J usage is TRBJ1-5, with D possibly being TRBD1 (6 bases). This CDR3 has 14 residues. The germline V gene has CDR1 SGHTA and CDR2 FQGNSA. V was clipped by 1 base and J by 9 bases, with 13 bases between them. The CDR3, as DNA: TGTGCCAGCAGCTTAGATGGGGGCGTTCGGCCCCAGCATTTT. This sequence encodes CASSLDGGVRPQHF.

This clone was counted a few times. This chain joins TRBV5-6 and TRBJ1-5; the match to TRBD1 covers 10 bases. The germline gives CDR1 SGHDT, CDR2 YYEEEE. Germline trimming cut 0 bases from V and 6 bases from J; bases unmatched to any gene: 9. CDR3 length: 17 residues. The CDR3 sequence: CASSLAGGTGDRQPQHF. CDR3 nucleotide sequence: TGTGCCAGCAGCTTGGCCGGCGGGACAGGGGACCGTCAGCCCCAGCATTTT.

The J gene is TRBJ2-1, the V gene TRBV3-1 (or the pseudogene TRBV3-2), with D perhaps matching TRBD1 (6 bases). Germline V gene sequence: CDR1 LGHDT, CDR2 YNNKEL (reference sequence). The germline V and J ends were trimmed by 5 bases and 13 bases, with 15 bases remaining between them. The CDR3 is 12 residues long. The CDR3 spells CASSTLGQFQFF. The CDR3 DNA follows: TGTGCCAGCAGCACCCTAGGACAGTTTCAGTTCTTC.

The CDR3 nucleotides read TGTGCCAGCAGTAGACAGAGCCAGAATGAAAAACTGTTTTTT. As protein: CASSRQSQNEKLFF. J is TRBJ1-4 and V is TRBV6-2 or TRBV6-3; tentatively, D is TRBD1 (5 bases). Germline CDR1 MNHEY, CDR2 SVGEGT. The CDR3 is 14 amino acids. V shed 5 bases and J shed 5 bases, with 12 bases lying between them.

The rearrangement links TRBV9 to TRBJ1-3, with 7 bases aligning to TRBD1. CDR1 and CDR2 (germline): SGDLS, YYNGEE. J was trimmed by 2 bases and V by 0 bases; bases with no gene match: 2. The CDR3 contains 15 residues. The CDR3 region is CASSVEGAAGNTIYF. DNA of the CDR3: TGTGCCAGCAGCGTAGAGGGGGCGGCTGGAAACACCATATATTTT.